Following are 14 T cell receptor beta chains from one sample sequenced in a study of cytomegalovirus exposure and HLA in healthy donors. The study ran its PCR with 60 Vbeta and 13 Jbeta primers. Sequencing was performed with immunoSEQ multiplex PCR; in TCRdb, only in-frame clones are kept and a portion is missing. This table has about 200,000 clones, approximately 85% appearing once. Sequencing was performed on PBMCs. These receptors were collected from a girl aged 10 to 17 in good health and CMV-seropositive.

V gene TRBV4-1 combines with J gene TRBJ2-5, with 9 bases fitting TRBD2. With 2 bases clipped from V and 1 base from J, the junction kept 5 bases outside the gene matches. In germline, CDR1 is MGHRA, CDR2 YSYEKL. The CDR3 is 16 residues long. The CDR3 bases are TGCGCCAGCAGCCAACCGACTAGCGGAGCCCAAGAGACCCAGTACTTC. Its protein is CASSQPTSGAQETQYF.

This chain links TRBV9 with TRBJ2-3; 9 bases are shared with TRBD2. The germline V gene has CDR1 SGDLS and CDR2 YYNGEE. This CDR3 spans 15 amino acids. After removal of 4 bases from V and 3 bases from J, the junction contained 6 bases not matched to a gene. CDR3 bases: TGTGCCAGCAGCATACAGCGGGGGGCTACAGATACGCAGTATTTT. Amino acids: CASSIQRGATDTQYF.

The rearrangement links TRBV6-5 to TRBJ2-7; 9 positions match TRBD1. The CDR3 has 15 residues. Trimming cost V 4 bases and J 0 bases; bases outside gene matches: 4. Germline V lookup: CDR1 MNHEY, CDR2 SVGAGI. CDR3 residues: CASSSLGQGSYEQYF. The DNA for the CDR3 is TGTGCCAGCAGTTCCCTGGGACAGGGCTCCTACGAGCAGTACTTC.

The chain joins TRBV15 to TRBJ2-5, with 8 bases lining up with TRBD2. With V trimmed by 3 bases and J by 11 bases, 2 bases remained unmatched. This CDR3 has 11 residues. CDR1 is LNHNV and CDR2 is YYDKDF in the germline V gene (reference sequence). The CDR3 DNA reads TGTGCCACCAGCAGCGGACTAGCACAGTACTTC. This encodes CATSSGLAQYF.

DNA for the CDR3: TGTGCCAGCAGTGAAGGGACTAGCGGGGGGGAGACCCAGTACTTC. Translation gives CASSEGTSGGETQYF. The chain links TRBV6-1 to TRBJ2-5, with 14 positions matching TRBD2. The V and J ends lost 1 base and 5 bases, in that order; junction bases with no gene match: 0. The CDR3 is 15 residues long. Germline V gene lookup returns CDR1 MNHNS and CDR2 SASEGT.

V usage is TRBV5-8 and J usage is TRBJ2-2, with 7 bases identical to TRBD1. In germline, CDR1 is SGHTS, CDR2 YDEGEE. The CDR3 runs 17 residues. V dropped 3 bases and J dropped 4; count of bases not matched to a gene: 12. The CDR3 DNA sequence: TGTGCCAGCAGCTGGACGGGACAGAGTAAATCCACCGGGGAGCTGTTTTTT. Translation: CASSWTGQSKSTGELFF. The whole variable domain, remainder taken from reference TRBV5-8 and TRBJ2-2, is EAGVTQSPTHLIKTRGQQATLRCSPISGHTSVYWYQQALGLGLQFLLWYDEGEERNRGNFPPRFSGRQFPNYSSELNVNALELEDSALYLCASSWTGQSKSTGELFFGEGSRLTVL.

This chain connects TRBV4-3 to TRBJ1-2; 12 bases are a match to TRBD1. Germline CDR1 reads LGHNA; CDR2 reads YSLEER. The CDR3 extends over 15 amino acids. V was clipped by 2 bases and J by 8 bases; unmatched bases: 6. The CDR3 DNA reads as TGCGCCAGCAGCCAATCGGGACAGGGGGCGTGGGGCTACACCTTC. Translation gives CASSQSGQGAWGYTF.

The chain uses TRBV4-2 and TRBJ2-5, with a tentative D call TRBD2 (5 bases). This CDR3 has 15 residues. The germline CDR1 and CDR2 sequences are LGHNA and YNFKEQ. Trimming pared 3 bases from V and 7 bases from J, leaving 18 bases between. CDR3 in DNA: TGTGCCAGCAGCCAGGCCGACGCCACCCGGGGGACCCAGTACTTC. Translation gives CASSQADATRGTQYF.

V and J are TRBV4-3 and TRBJ1-4; D is unclear. Germline CDR1 is LGHNA and CDR2 is YSLEER. The germline V and J ends were trimmed by 3 bases and 0 bases, with 8 bases remaining between them. The CDR3 has 15 amino acids. The CDR3: CASSQNRATNEKLFF. DNA of the CDR3: TGCGCCAGCAGCCAGAACAGAGCAACTAATGAAAAACTGTTTTTT.

The J gene is TRBJ1-3, the V gene TRBV18; D call uncertain. Trimming shortened V by 0 bases and J by 0 bases, and 9 bases separated the two germline ends. This CDR3 has 16 amino acids. In germline, CDR1 is KGHSH, CDR2 LQKENI. The CDR3 spells CASSPPYTASGNTIYF. The CDR3 DNA reads TGTGCCAGCTCACCACCCTATACAGCCTCTGGAAACACCATATATTTT.

The chain recombines TRBV6-1 with TRBJ1-5; 8 bases line up with TRBD1. V shed 7 bases and J 6 bases; nucleotides not matched to a gene: 8. CDR1 is MNHNS, CDR2 SASEGT, per germline. The CDR3 runs to 14 residues. In DNA, the CDR3 is TGTGCCAGCATCAAGGACAGGGTATCTCAGCCCCAGCATTTT. Protein sequence: CASIKDRVSQPQHF.

The chain couples TRBV9 to TRBJ2-5, with TRBD2 as a possible D gene (5 bases). The CDR3 length is 16 residues. Between the trimmed V and J ends, which lost 0 bases and 5 bases, there was a span of 17 bases. The germline V gene has CDR1 SGDLS and CDR2 YYNGEE. CDR3 nucleotides: TGTGCCAGCAGCGTAGGTGAAGAGGGAGTCGGGGAGACCCAGTACTTC. Amino acid sequence: CASSVGEEGVGETQYF. The full variable domain, with the rest looked up from reference TRBV9 and TRBJ2-5, is DSGVTQTPKHLITATGQRVTLRCSPRSGDLSVYWYQQSLDQGLQFLIQYYNGEERAKGNILERFSAQQFPDLHSELNLSSLELGDSALYFCASSVGEEGVGETQYFGPGTRLLVL.

The rearrangement uses TRBV4-3 and TRBJ2-2; D unresolved. Trimming shortened V by 0 bases and J by 6 bases, and 5 bases separated the two germline ends. Germline CDR1 and CDR2: LGHNA and YSLEER. CDR3 length equals 13 residues. CDR3 DNA: TGCGCCAGCAGCCAAGATTTAGCCGGGGAGCTGTTTTTT. Protein product: CASSQDLAGELFF.

This clone was observed a single time. V usage is TRBV11-3 and J usage is TRBJ2-7; 10 bases map to TRBD1. Germline CDR1 reads SGHNT; CDR2 reads YENEEA. The CDR3 is made up of 13 amino acids. Trimming cost V 8 bases and J 4 bases; bases outside gene matches: 5. CDR3 nucleotides: TGTGCCAGCCTCGGACAGGGGGGTTACGAGCAGTACTTC. Its protein product is CASLGQGGYEQYF.